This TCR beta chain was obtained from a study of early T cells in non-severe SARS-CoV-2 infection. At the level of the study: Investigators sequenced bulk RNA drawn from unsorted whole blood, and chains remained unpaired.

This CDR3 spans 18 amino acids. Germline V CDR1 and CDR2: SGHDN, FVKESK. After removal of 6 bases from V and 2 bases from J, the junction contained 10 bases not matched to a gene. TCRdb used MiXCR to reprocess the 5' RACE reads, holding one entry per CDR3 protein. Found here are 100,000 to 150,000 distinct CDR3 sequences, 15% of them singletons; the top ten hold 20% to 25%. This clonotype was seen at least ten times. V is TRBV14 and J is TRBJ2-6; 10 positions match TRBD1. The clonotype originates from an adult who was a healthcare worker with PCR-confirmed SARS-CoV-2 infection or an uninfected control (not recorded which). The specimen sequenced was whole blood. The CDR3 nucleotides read TGTGCCAGCAGTCTAACGAGGACAGGGGGAGCTGGGGCCAACGTCCTGACTTTC. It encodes CASSLTRTGGAGANVLTF. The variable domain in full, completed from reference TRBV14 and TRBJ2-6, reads EAGVTQFPSHSVIEKGQTVTLRCDPISGHDNLYWYRRVMGKEIKFLLHFVKESKQDESGMPNNRFLAERTGGTYSTLKVQPAELEDSGVYFCASSLTRTGGAGANVLTFGAGSRLTVL.